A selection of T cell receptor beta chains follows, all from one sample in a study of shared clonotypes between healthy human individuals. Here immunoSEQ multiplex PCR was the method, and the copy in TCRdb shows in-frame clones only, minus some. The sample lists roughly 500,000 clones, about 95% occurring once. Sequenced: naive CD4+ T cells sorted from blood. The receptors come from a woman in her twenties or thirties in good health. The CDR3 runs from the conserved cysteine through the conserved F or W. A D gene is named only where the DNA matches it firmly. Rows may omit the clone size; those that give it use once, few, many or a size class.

CDR3aa: CASSDGRYQETQYF
CDR3nt: TGTGCCAGCAGTGACGGCAGGTACCAAGAGACCCAGTACTTC
v_gene: TRBV2
j_gene: TRBJ2-5
abundance: NA
d_gene: NA

CDR3aa: CASGTGTGGFAGKVGLNTEAFF
CDR3nt: TGTGCCAGTGGGACCGGGACAGGGGGCTTTGCCGGAAAAGTTGGTCTGAACACTGAAGCTTTCTTT
v_gene: TRBV19
j_gene: TRBJ1-1
abundance: once
d_gene: TRBD1

CDR3aa: CASSNGLAGIETQYF
CDR3nt: TGTGCCAGCAGCAACGGACTAGCCGGAATAGAGACCCAGTACTTC
v_gene: TRBV7-7
j_gene: TRBJ2-5
abundance: NA
d_gene: TRBD2

CDR3aa: CASSHPRSGANVLTF
CDR3nt: TGTGCCAGCAGCCACCCCCGGTCTGGGGCCAACGTCCTGACTTTC
v_gene: TRBV7-3
j_gene: TRBJ2-6
abundance: NA
d_gene: NA

CDR3aa: CASSLDRGSTDTQYF
CDR3nt: TGCGCCAGCAGCTTGGACAGGGGGAGCACAGATACGCAGTATTTT
v_gene: TRBV5-1
j_gene: TRBJ2-3
abundance: once
d_gene: TRBD1

CDR3aa: CASSLGRDQPQHF
CDR3nt: TGTGCCAGCAGCTTGGGGAGGGATCAGCCCCAGCATTTT
v_gene: TRBV5-8
j_gene: TRBJ1-5
abundance: NA
d_gene: NA

CDR3aa: CSVVWIGAEAFF
CDR3nt: TGCAGCGTTGTTTGGATCGGGGCCGAAGCTTTCTTT
v_gene: TRBV29-1
j_gene: TRBJ1-1
abundance: NA
d_gene: NA

CDR3aa: CASSVDGYYGYTF
CDR3nt: TGTGCCAGCAGCGTAGACGGGTACTATGGCTACACCTTC
v_gene: TRBV9
j_gene: TRBJ1-2
abundance: NA
d_gene: NA

CDR3aa: CASSLTSGGEQFF
CDR3nt: TGTGCCAGCAGTCTGACTTCCGGGGGGGAGCAGTTCTTC
v_gene: TRBV28
j_gene: TRBJ2-1
abundance: NA
d_gene: TRBD2

CDR3aa: CASSHGTSGNTIYF
CDR3nt: TGCGCCAGCAGTCATGGAACCTCTGGAAACACCATATATTTT
v_gene: TRBV5-1
j_gene: TRBJ1-3
abundance: NA
d_gene: NA

CDR3aa: CASRRQVDQPQHF
CDR3nt: TGTGCCAGCAGGCGACAGGTAGATCAGCCCCAGCATTTT
v_gene: TRBV28
j_gene: TRBJ1-5
abundance: NA
d_gene: NA

CDR3aa: CASSPGGRRSNQPQHF
CDR3nt: TGTGCCAGCTCACCGGGAGGCCGCCGTAGCAATCAGCCCCAGCATTTT
v_gene: TRBV18
j_gene: TRBJ1-5
abundance: NA
d_gene: NA

CDR3aa: CASSPQTWTGNSGANVLTF
CDR3nt: TGTGCCAGCTCACCACAGACCTGGACAGGGAACTCTGGGGCCAACGTCCTGACTTTC
v_gene: TRBV18
j_gene: TRBJ2-6
abundance: once
d_gene: TRBD1

CDR3aa: CASSSAGGSGYTF
CDR3nt: TGCGCCAGCAGCTCAGCAGGGGGTTCTGGCTACACCTTC
v_gene: TRBV5-1
j_gene: TRBJ1-2
abundance: NA
d_gene: TRBD1

CDR3aa: CASSLAGPLTYEQYF
CDR3nt: TGTGCCAGCAGCTTAGCAGGGCCATTAACCTACGAGCAGTACTTC
v_gene: TRBV7-9
j_gene: TRBJ2-7
abundance: NA
d_gene: NA

CDR3aa: CASTPFPRGLDNEQFF
CDR3nt: TGTGCCAGTACTCCCTTCCCCCGGGGGCTGGACAATGAGCAGTTCTTC
v_gene: TRBV19
j_gene: TRBJ2-1
abundance: NA
d_gene: NA

CDR3aa: CASSSGGAAGYEQYF
CDR3nt: TGTGCCAGCAGCTCAGGAGGTGCAGCGGGGTACGAGCAGTACTTC
v_gene: TRBV5-4
j_gene: TRBJ2-7
abundance: NA
d_gene: TRBD2

CDR3aa: CSAGSLSPLHF
CDR3nt: TGCAGCGCAGGGTCTCTATCACCCCTCCACTTT
v_gene: TRBV29-1
j_gene: TRBJ1-6
abundance: NA
d_gene: NA

CDR3aa: CASTRQGNWGEQYF
CDR3nt: TGTGCCAGCACCAGACAGGGGAATTGGGGCGAGCAGTACTTC
v_gene: TRBV27
j_gene: TRBJ2-7
abundance: NA
d_gene: TRBD1

CDR3aa: CASSLAPSDSLGNTIYF
CDR3nt: TGTGCCAGCAGCTTAGCGCCGTCTGACAGTCTGGGAAACACCATATATTTT
v_gene: TRBV7-2
j_gene: TRBJ1-3
abundance: NA
d_gene: NA

CDR3aa: CASSTRAGGNQPQHF
CDR3nt: TGTGCCAGTAGTACCAGGGCGGGGGGCAATCAGCCCCAGCATTTT
v_gene: TRBV19
j_gene: TRBJ1-5
abundance: NA
d_gene: NA

CDR3aa: CASSTTSYEQYF
CDR3nt: TGTGCCAGCAGTACCACCTCCTACGAGCAGTACTTC
v_gene: TRBV2
j_gene: TRBJ2-7
abundance: NA
d_gene: NA

CDR3aa: CASSLFGGEGTQYF
CDR3nt: TGTGCCAGCAGTTTATTTGGGGGAGAGGGGACCCAGTACTTC
v_gene: TRBV28
j_gene: TRBJ2-5
abundance: NA
d_gene: NA

CDR3aa: CASSTGGLAVQETQYF
CDR3nt: TGTGCCAGCAGCACAGGAGGGCTAGCGGTCCAAGAGACCCAGTACTTC
v_gene: TRBV9
j_gene: TRBJ2-5
abundance: NA
d_gene: TRBD2

CDR3aa: CASSYSDRRYGYTF
CDR3nt: TGTGCCAGCAGTTACTCGGACAGACGCTATGGCTACACCTTC
v_gene: TRBV6-5
j_gene: TRBJ1-2
abundance: once
d_gene: NA

CDR3aa: CASSGSGFGYTF
CDR3nt: TGTGCCAGCAGTGGATCAGGGTTTGGCTACACCTTC
v_gene: TRBV6-4
j_gene: TRBJ1-2
abundance: NA
d_gene: NA

CDR3aa: CASSYKLETYGYTF
CDR3nt: TGTGCCAGCAGTTACAAACTTGAGACCTATGGCTACACCTTC
v_gene: TRBV6-5
j_gene: TRBJ1-2
abundance: NA
d_gene: NA

CDR3aa: CASSWQGGLAGIYNEQFF
CDR3nt: TGTGCCAGCAGCTGGCAGGGGGGACTAGCGGGAATCTACAATGAGCAGTTCTTC
v_gene: TRBV11-2
j_gene: TRBJ2-1
abundance: NA
d_gene: TRBD2

CDR3aa: CASSLTGSGANVLTF
CDR3nt: TGTGCCAGCAGCCTCACAGGGTCTGGGGCCAACGTCCTGACTTTC
v_gene: TRBV7-3
j_gene: TRBJ2-6
abundance: NA
d_gene: NA

CDR3aa: CASSPRASAGSSYNSPLHF
CDR3nt: TGTGCCAGCTCACCACGTGCTTCCGCGGGGAGCTCCTATAATTCACCCCTCCACTTT
v_gene: TRBV18
j_gene: TRBJ1-6
abundance: NA
d_gene: NA

CDR3aa: CASSPRWGGSGNTIYF
CDR3nt: TGTGCCAGCTCACCCCGATGGGGGGGCTCTGGAAACACCATATATTTT
v_gene: TRBV18
j_gene: TRBJ1-3
abundance: NA
d_gene: NA

CDR3aa: CASSLEGSAVTAQHF
CDR3nt: TGCGCCAGCAGCTTGGAGGGGTCAGCAGTAACGGCCCAGCATTTT
v_gene: TRBV5-1
j_gene: TRBJ1-5
abundance: once
d_gene: NA

CDR3aa: CASSLGGLAGVYEQYF
CDR3nt: TGTGCCAGCAGCTTAGGGGGTCTAGCGGGAGTGTACGAGCAGTACTTC
v_gene: TRBV7-2
j_gene: TRBJ2-7
abundance: NA
d_gene: TRBD2

CDR3aa: CASSIVELWNEQFF
CDR3nt: TGTGCCAGTAGTATAGTTGAGTTGTGGAATGAGCAGTTCTTC
v_gene: TRBV19
j_gene: TRBJ2-1
abundance: NA
d_gene: NA

CDR3aa: CASSPRDRANYGYTF
CDR3nt: TGTGCCAGCTCACCCCGGGACCGAGCTAACTATGGCTACACCTTC
v_gene: TRBV18
j_gene: TRBJ1-2
abundance: NA
d_gene: NA

CDR3aa: CASGFDSGNSEQFF
CDR3nt: TGTGCTAGTGGTTTTGATAGCGGGAATAGTGAGCAGTTCTTC
v_gene: TRBV12-5
j_gene: TRBJ2-1
abundance: NA
d_gene: TRBD2

CDR3aa: CASSQYPGQINNEQFF
CDR3nt: TGTGCCAGTAGTCAATACCCGGGACAGATAAACAATGAGCAGTTCTTC
v_gene: TRBV19
j_gene: TRBJ2-1
abundance: NA
d_gene: TRBD1

CDR3aa: CASTSDREPLYEQYF
CDR3nt: TGTGCCAGCACTTCAGACAGGGAACCCCTCTACGAGCAGTACTTC
v_gene: TRBV6-5
j_gene: TRBJ2-7
abundance: NA
d_gene: TRBD1

CDR3aa: CASSWGPGGGTYNEQFF
CDR3nt: TGTGCCAGCAGCTGGGGTCCCGGGGGAGGCACCTACAATGAGCAGTTCTTC
v_gene: TRBV11-3
j_gene: TRBJ2-1
abundance: NA
d_gene: NA

CDR3aa: CASSPSGAPYEQYF
CDR3nt: TGTGCCAGCAGTCCTAGCGGGGCGCCCTACGAGCAGTACTTC
v_gene: TRBV28
j_gene: TRBJ2-7
abundance: NA
d_gene: TRBD2

CDR3aa: CASSHGTGHEKLFF
CDR3nt: TGTGCCAGCAGTCACGGGACAGGGCATGAAAAACTGTTTTTT
v_gene: TRBV6-6
j_gene: TRBJ1-4
abundance: NA
d_gene: TRBD1

CDR3aa: CASSPVLGTEAFF
CDR3nt: TGCGCCAGCAGCCCGGTTTTAGGCACTGAAGCTTTCTTT
v_gene: TRBV5-1
j_gene: TRBJ1-1
abundance: NA
d_gene: NA

CDR3aa: CASSIRARQETQYF
CDR3nt: TGTGCCAGTAGTATAAGGGCCAGACAAGAGACCCAGTACTTC
v_gene: TRBV19
j_gene: TRBJ2-5
abundance: NA
d_gene: NA

CDR3aa: CASSPRQGLGPSYEQYF
CDR3nt: TGTGCCAGCAGCCCGAGACAGGGTTTGGGTCCCTCCTACGAGCAGTACTTC
v_gene: TRBV7-6
j_gene: TRBJ2-7
abundance: once
d_gene: TRBD1

CDR3aa: CASSRITSGTSTDTQYF
CDR3nt: TGTGCCAGCTCACGCATCACTAGCGGAACTAGCACAGATACGCAGTATTTT
v_gene: TRBV18
j_gene: TRBJ2-3
abundance: NA
d_gene: TRBD2

CDR3aa: CASSVGGTSGSRRYSYNEQFF
CDR3nt: TGTGCCAGCAGCGTAGGGGGGACTAGCGGTTCAAGACGATACTCCTACAATGAGCAGTTCTTC
v_gene: TRBV9
j_gene: TRBJ2-1
abundance: NA
d_gene: TRBD2

CDR3aa: CASSQDRSSGRWEQYF
CDR3nt: TGCGCCAGCAGCCAAGATCGCTCTAGCGGGAGATGGGAGCAGTACTTC
v_gene: TRBV4-1
j_gene: TRBJ2-5
abundance: NA
d_gene: TRBD2

CDR3aa: CASSQDAGKNTGELFF
CDR3nt: TGCGCCAGCAGCCAAGATGCAGGGAAGAACACCGGGGAGCTGTTTTTT
v_gene: TRBV4-1
j_gene: TRBJ2-2
abundance: NA
d_gene: NA

CDR3aa: CASSILAGGSYNEQFF
CDR3nt: TGTGCCAGTAGCATACTAGCGGGGGGCTCCTACAATGAGCAGTTCTTC
v_gene: TRBV19
j_gene: TRBJ2-1
abundance: NA
d_gene: TRBD2

CDR3aa: CASSLIPGKNTEAFF
CDR3nt: TGTGCCAGCAGTTTAATCCCGGGCAAGAACACTGAAGCTTTCTTT
v_gene: TRBV28
j_gene: TRBJ1-1
abundance: NA
d_gene: NA